This TCR beta chain was identified during a study of T cells expressing NK-cell markers. Whole-study context: The study sequenced eight donors, seven HCMV-seropositive and one seronegative.

This CDR3 comprises 15 residues. Germline V gives CDR1 SGHVS, CDR2 FQNEAQ. In regard to this clonotype: Its target is unknown.

Study-wide points: Several donors likewise had their CD3+CD56-NKG2C+ fraction led by these clonotypes.

TCRdb derives one entry per CDR3 protein from the 5' RACE reads, leaving out DNA. The sample table includes about 460,000 distinct CDR3 sequences. Sequencing was done on a sample of blood T cells: a sorted CD56 or NKG2C T cell subset, CD4+ or CD8+ T cells, or bulk PBMC T cells (not recorded which). The chain couples TRBV7-8 to TRBJ2-7; TCRdb lists TRBD2, though no DNA is available to test this call. The sequence came from a woman aged 45 to 65 in good health. CDR3 sequence: CASSLNRGEGYEQYF.